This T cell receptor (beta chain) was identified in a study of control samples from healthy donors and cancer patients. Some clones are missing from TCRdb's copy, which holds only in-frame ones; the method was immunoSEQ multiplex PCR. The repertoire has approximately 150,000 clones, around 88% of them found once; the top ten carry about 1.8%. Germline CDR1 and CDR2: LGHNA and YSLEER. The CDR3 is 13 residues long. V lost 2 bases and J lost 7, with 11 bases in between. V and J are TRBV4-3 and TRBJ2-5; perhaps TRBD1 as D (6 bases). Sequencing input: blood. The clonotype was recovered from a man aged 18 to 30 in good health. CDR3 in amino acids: CASSQQARGTQYF. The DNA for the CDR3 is TGCGCCAGCAGCCAACAGGCCAGGGGGACCCAGTACTTC.